This T cell receptor (beta chain) was recovered during a study of T cells in Graves' hyperthyroidism and ophthalmopathy. Overall study: Sampling of peripheral blood happened at initial diagnosis, prior to any treatment.

Trimming at V came to 6 bases and at J to 6 bases, leaving 13 bases not matched to a gene. Per germline, CDR1 KGHSH and CDR2 LQKENI. This CDR3 spans 15 amino acids. Patients aged 18 to 65 with hyperthyroidism were newly diagnosed, with duration under 2 months. Findings and caveats of the study: Appearing also in blood were most of the thyroid clonotypes expanded above 0.001. A 13 V-J model separated ophthalmopathy from stable hyperthyroidism.

What was amplified from RNA transcripts were TCR beta CDR3 regions. HTBI primers were employed in a first-round RT-PCR of the TCR CDR3. TCRdb re-called the multiplex PCR reads with MiXCR, one entry per CDR3 protein. This table holds some 550,000 distinct CDR3 sequences, about 20% found once. This clonotype came up many times. Its antigen remains unknown. This rearrangement joins TRBV18 to TRBJ2-5; 7 nucleotides match TRBD2. The material sequenced was blood. The TCR sequence derives from a man aged 18 to 29 with Graves' hyperthyroidism. CDR3 nucleotides: TGTGCCAGCTCGCCGAGTGGAGCGGGGAAGCAGACCCAGTACTTC. The encoded protein is CASSPSGAGKQTQYF.